The 7 T cell receptor beta chains below were found in one sample sequenced in a study of shared clonotypes between healthy human individuals. Profiling relied on immunoSEQ multiplex PCR, and the TCRdb table lists in-frame clones only, not all of them. The sample yields hundreds of thousands of clones, about 95% seen once. It was CD45RO-negative cells, positively selected for CCR7, that made up naive CD8 cells, with terminally differentiated effector memory CD45RA+ cells excluded. The sample taken for sequencing was naive CD8+ T cells sorted from blood. The receptors were gathered from a woman aged 25 to 39 in good health.

The chain combines TRBV13 with TRBJ1-2, with D possibly being TRBD1 (6 bases). CDR3 length: 18 residues. The germline CDR1 and CDR2 sequences are PRHDT and FYEKMQ (reference sequence). V was pared by 5 bases and J by 0 bases, with 22 bases between. The CDR3 here is CASSPRDRQALANYGYTF. In nucleotides, the CDR3 is TGTGCCAGCAGCCCGAGAGATCGACAGGCCCTAGCTAACTATGGCTACACCTTC. The entire variable domain, with the rest obtained from reference TRBV13 and TRBJ1-2, is as follows: AAGVIQSPRHLIKEKRETATLKCYPIPRHDTVYWYQQGPGQDPQFLISFYEKMQSDKGSIPDRFSAQQFSDYHSELNMSSLELGDSALYFCASSPRDRQALANYGYTFGSGTRLTVV.

V gene TRBV28 combines with J gene TRBJ1-5; 7 bases line up with TRBD1. The V segment lost 7 bases and the J segment 3 bases; nucleotides outside the gene matches: 9. CDR3 length: 15 amino acids. CDR1 and CDR2 (germline): MDHEN, SYDVKM. In DNA form, the CDR3 reads TGTGCCAGCATTCAACTGACAGGGACCAATCAGCCCCAGCATTTT. Translated: CASIQLTGTNQPQHF.

In this sample, this clone turned up a few times. V and J are TRBV14 and TRBJ1-1, with no clear D. Germline-derived CDR1 and CDR2 are SGHDN and FVKESK. Trimming cost V 4 bases and J 4 bases, with 10 bases left between them. The CDR3 consists of 13 residues. The CDR3 region has the DNA TGTGCCAGCAGCCTCTTCTCCCTCACTGAAGCTTTCTTT. Protein: CASSLFSLTEAFF.

The gene calls are TRBV28 and TRBJ1-2; D unresolved. The germline V gene encodes CDR1 MDHEN and CDR2 SYDVKM. Trimming left V 1 base short and J 9 bases short, with 15 bases between. CDR3 length equals 14 residues. CDR3 DNA: TGTGCCAGCAGTTTATCTCCTGAGGCTCTGAGCTACACCTTC. Protein: CASSLSPEALSYTF.

The chain recombines TRBV6-5 with TRBJ1-3; D possibly corresponds to TRBD1 (5 bases). The CDR3 totals 14 residues. Trimming stripped 2 bases from V and 5 bases from J, with 10 bases between. Germline V gives CDR1 MNHEY, CDR2 SVGAGI. The CDR3 sequence: CASSYGGSRNTIYF. As DNA, the CDR3 is TGTGCCAGCAGTTACGGGGGTTCTAGAAACACCATATATTTT.

This chain uses TRBV27 with TRBJ1-2; 11 positions match TRBD1. The germline CDR1 and CDR2 sequences are MNHEY and SMNVEV (reference sequence). This CDR3 comprises 13 residues. Germline trimming cut 8 bases from V and 10 bases from J; bases unmatched to any gene: 9. This chain's CDR3 is CASAWGTGGDYTF. CDR3 DNA sequence: TGTGCCAGCGCCTGGGGGACAGGGGGTGACTACACCTTC.

A single count supports this clone. The chain carries TRBV19 and TRBJ2-5; D not certain. V was pared by 5 bases and J by 4 bases, with 20 bases between. CDR3 size: 16 residues. CDR1 is LNHDA and CDR2 is SQIVND in the germline V gene (reference sequence). CDR3 loop: CASSDTSWSYGETQYF. DNA for the CDR3: TGTGCCAGTAGTGATACATCTTGGTCCTACGGAGAGACCCAGTACTTC.